This passage covers 31 T cell receptor beta chains from one sample sequenced in a study of blood T cells in healthy people across ages. It was with a sample-barcoded 5' primer and a J-beta primer mix that a second PCR of roughly 6 to 11 cycles was run. TCRdb re-analysed the 5' RACE reads in MiXCR, keeping a single row per CDR3 protein. The data show roughly 1.5 million distinct CDR3 sequences, 35% to 45% seen once. Sequencing was carried out using blood. These TCRs come from a woman aged 18-29 years in good health.

This chain joins TRBV5-1 and TRBJ2-7, with D possibly matching TRBD1 (5 bases). The length of the CDR3 is 16 residues. V lost 4 bases to trimming and J lost 3 bases, with 20 bases between them. In germline, CDR1 is SGHRS, CDR2 YFSETQ. DNA of the CDR3: TGCGCCAGCAGCCCTCTTGAAGGGGTTTCCCTCTACGAGCAGTACTTC. Its protein product is CASSPLEGVSLYEQYF.

This clonotype came up once. It may be a read error: a sequence one base away is much more abundant. The V call is TRBV29-1, the J call TRBJ2-3; perhaps TRBD1 as D (6 bases). Between the trimmed V and J ends, which lost 4 bases and 4 bases, there was a span of 12 bases. The CDR3 spans 13 residues. Per the germline V gene, CDR1 is SQVTM and CDR2 is ANQGSEA. The CDR3 coding sequence is TGCAGCGTTGTCGGACAGCGGTCAGATACGCAGTATTTT. This gives the protein CSVVGQRSDTQYF.

The chain employs TRBV29-1 and TRBJ1-2, with a possible D match to TRBD1 (6 bases). In germline, CDR1 is SQVTM, CDR2 ANQGSEA. Trimming pared 6 bases from V and 5 bases from J, leaving 10 bases between. There are 11 residues in the CDR3. In nucleotides, the CDR3 is TGCAGCGTACCCCAGGGGTATGGCTACACCTTC. This sequence encodes CSVPQGYGYTF.

The sample holds a few counts of this clonotype. The chain couples TRBV2 to TRBJ1-2, with 8 bases identical to TRBD1. The V gene end was trimmed by 4 bases and the J gene end by 4 bases; junction bases not matched to a gene: 11. Germline V lookup: CDR1 SNHLY, CDR2 FYNNEI. CDR3 length: 16 amino acids. DNA for the CDR3: TGTGCCAGCAGTGCGGACAGGGTCGGGGTAGGCTATGGCTACACCTTC. Translated, it gives CASSADRVGVGYGYTF.

The CDR3 protein is CASSAGLLAGTDTQYF. In nucleotides, the CDR3 is TGTGCCAGCAGCGCCGGACTACTTGCTGGCACAGATACGCAGTATTTT. The V call is TRBV7-2, the J call TRBJ2-3, with D possibly being TRBD2 (6 bases). V was trimmed by 5 bases and J by 1 base, leaving 16 bases between them. CDR1 is SGHTA and CDR2 is FQGNSA in the germline V gene. The CDR3 consists of 16 residues. Full variable domain (outside the CDR3, taken from reference TRBV7-2 and TRBJ2-3): GAGVSQSPSNKVTEKGKDVELRCDPISGHTALYWYRQSLGQGLEFLIYFQGNSAPDKSGLPSDRFSAERTGGSVSTLTIQRTQQEDSAVYLCASSAGLLAGTDTQYFGPGTRLTVL.

The table lists this clonotype with a few counts. The chain joins TRBV7-8 to TRBJ1-5; 9 bases agree with TRBD1. The CDR3 is 15 amino acids. The V gene end was trimmed by 4 bases and the J gene end by 4 bases; junction bases not matched to a gene: 5. Looked up from germline, CDR1 is SGHVS and CDR2 is FQNEAQ. CDR3 loop: CASSSRTGANQPQHF. DNA of the CDR3: TGTGCCAGCAGCTCTCGGACAGGGGCTAATCAGCCCCAGCATTTT.

The V gene is TRBV6-1, the J gene TRBJ2-3; 9 bases line up with TRBD2. This CDR3 contains 17 residues. Germline CDR1 reads MNHNS; CDR2 reads SASEGT. The V gene end was trimmed by 6 bases and the J gene end by 0 bases; junction bases not matched to a gene: 10. The DNA for the CDR3 is TGTGCCAGCAGACAACTAGCGGGCCTATTTAGCACAGATACGCAGTATTTT. It specifies CASRQLAGLFSTDTQYF.

The chain joins TRBV3-1 to TRBJ2-1, with D unresolved. CDR3 length: 14 residues. Trimming stripped 4 bases from V and 4 bases from J, with 11 bases between. In germline, CDR1 is LGHDT, CDR2 YNNKEL (reference sequence). In DNA, the CDR3 is TGTGCCAGCAGCCGGGCCCCAGATTACAATGAGCAGTTCTTC. Its protein is CASSRAPDYNEQFF.

In this sample, this clonotype turned up a few times. The genes are TRBV20-1 and TRBJ2-4; D is ambiguous. Germline CDR1 DFQATT, CDR2 SNEGSKA (reference sequence). The CDR3 has 14 residues. The V end was cut by 2 bases, the J end by 0 bases, with 8 bases between. The CDR3 nucleotides are TGCAGTGCTAGAAGTGATCTAGCCAAAAACATTCAGTACTTC. Translating it yields CSARSDLAKNIQYF.

This clonotype was observed at least ten times. DNA for the CDR3: TGTGCCAGCAGTTTATTGGCAGGGGGGAAAGGAAGCTCTGGGGCCAACGTCCTGACTTTC. Residues: CASSLLAGGKGSSGANVLTF. The chain carries TRBV12-3 or TRBV12-4 and TRBJ2-6; weak D call: TRBD1 (7 bases). Trimming took 2 bases from V and 0 from J, leaving 20 bases between them. The CDR3 length is 20 residues.

The table lists this clonotype with a few counts. The chain joins TRBV27 to TRBJ1-5; tentative D call: TRBD1 (5 bases). V shed 1 base and J shed 1 base, with 8 bases lying between them. Germline assignment: CDR1 MNHEY and CDR2 SMNVEV (reference sequence). The CDR3 sequence is 15 residues long. The CDR3 region has the DNA TGTGCCAGCAGTTTATTTTCAGGGAGCAATCAGCCCCAGCATTTT. Its translation is CASSLFSGSNQPQHF.

This clonotype was found a few times. The V call is TRBV20-1, the J call TRBJ1-2, with D unclear. There are 13 residues in the CDR3. V lost 6 bases, J lost 4 bases, and 15 bases lay in between. Germline V gives CDR1 DFQATT, CDR2 SNEGSKA (reference sequence). The CDR3 protein is CSAHLRVSYGYTF. The CDR3 DNA sequence: TGCAGTGCCCATCTCCGGGTTTCCTATGGCTACACCTTC.

This clonotype turned up a few times. The V and J genes are TRBV12-3 or TRBV12-4 and TRBJ1-2; no clear D gene. The CDR3 sequence is 11 residues long. V shed 3 bases and J shed 7 bases, with 6 bases lying between them. The CDR3 region is CASSFWAGYTF. The CDR3 coding sequence is TGTGCCAGCAGTTTCTGGGCTGGCTACACCTTC.

This clonotype appeared a few times. This chain links TRBV28 with TRBJ2-7; the D gene is possibly TRBD1 (6 bases). Per the germline V gene, CDR1 is MDHEN and CDR2 is SYDVKM. There are 14 residues in the CDR3. Trimming took off 6 bases at V and 0 bases at J, with 12 bases between the two ends. CDR3 bases: TGTGCCAGCAGCCCGCAGGGGACCTCCTACGAGCAGTACTTC. Protein product: CASSPQGTSYEQYF.

The chain employs TRBV20-1 and TRBJ1-1; TRBD1 agrees at 8 bases. Germline V lookup: CDR1 DFQATT, CDR2 SNEGSKA (reference sequence). The CDR3 consists of 13 residues. The CDR3 bases are TGCAGCCCGAGCGGGACAGGGAACACTGAAGCTTTCTTT. Translating it yields CSPSGTGNTEAFF.

This chain joins TRBV7-2 and TRBJ1-2, with a possible D match to TRBD1 (5 bases). The CDR3 covers 14 residues. V lost 6 bases and J 0 bases, leaving 11 bases between the germline ends. Germline V CDR1 and CDR2: SGHTA, FQGNSA. The CDR3 spells CASSRDSSNYGYTF. CDR3 nucleotides: TGTGCCAGCAGTCGCGACAGTTCTAACTATGGCTACACCTTC.

V gene TRBV5-1 combines with J gene TRBJ2-7; unclear D gene. Trimming pared 4 bases from V and 0 bases from J, leaving 11 bases between. CDR3 size: 14 residues. From germline, CDR1 is SGHRS and CDR2 YFSETQ. The CDR3, as DNA: TGCGCCAGCAGCCCCGATACGGACTCCTACGAGCAGTACTTC. This translates into CASSPDTDSYEQYF.

V is TRBV7-3 and J is TRBJ1-2; 12 nucleotides match TRBD1. There are 16 residues in the CDR3. In germline, CDR1 is SGHTA, CDR2 FQGTGA. V was clipped by 2 bases and J by 8 bases; unmatched bases: 9. The CDR3 loop is CASSLSGTGGTGGYTF. The CDR3 nucleotides are TGTGCCAGCAGCTTATCTGGGACAGGGGGCACCGGGGGCTACACCTTC.

The chain links TRBV24-1 to TRBJ1-5, with D tentatively TRBD1 (5 bases). The CDR3 is 14 amino acids. Trimming pared 7 bases from V and 5 bases from J, leaving 14 bases between. Germline V gene sequence: CDR1 KGHDR, CDR2 SFDVKD. The DNA for the CDR3 is TGTGCCACCAGCGACGGGGCCAGTTATCAGCCCCAGCATTTT. Translated: CATSDGASYQPQHF.

This sequence joins TRBV3-1 and TRBJ1-1; no firm D call. V gave up 2 bases and J gave up 0 bases, with 10 bases separating them. Germline loops: CDR1 LGHDT, CDR2 YNNKEL (reference sequence). This CDR3 is 15 amino acids long. Here the CDR3 DNA reads TGTGCCAGCAGCCAATCTGGGGTTCTGAACACTGAAGCTTTCTTT. Encoded protein: CASSQSGVLNTEAFF.

This clonotype has just a few counts. The chain combines TRBV4-1 with TRBJ1-5; perhaps TRBD1 as D (5 bases). The germline V and J ends were trimmed by 4 bases and 6 bases, with 22 bases remaining between them. This CDR3 spans 17 amino acids. The germline CDR1 and CDR2 sequences are MGHRA and YSYEKL. This chain's CDR3 is CASSLRIRDSGFQPQHF. Here the CDR3 DNA reads TGCGCCAGCAGCCTGAGAATCCGGGACTCAGGGTTTCAGCCCCAGCATTTT.

The chain joins TRBV20-1 to TRBJ1-5, with a possible D match to TRBD1 (6 bases). CDR1 and CDR2 from the germline V gene are DFQATT and SNEGSKA (reference sequence). The V end was cut by 3 bases, the J end by 3 bases, with 18 bases between. This CDR3 region has 16 residues. The CDR3 DNA reads TGCAGTGCTAGCTCTGTCGACAGGAGACTCAATCAGCCCCAGCATTTT. Amino acid sequence: CSASSVDRRLNQPQHF.

V gene TRBV30 combines with J gene TRBJ1-1; TRBD1 is a possible D gene (6 bases). CDR3 length: 16 amino acids. The germline gives CDR1 GTSNPN, CDR2 SVGIG (reference sequence). V lost 2 bases and J lost 6, with 22 bases in between. The CDR3: CAWSTPDRWVNPEAFF. CDR3 in DNA: TGTGCCTGGAGTACCCCGGACAGATGGGTGAATCCTGAAGCTTTCTTT.

V and J are TRBV20-1 and TRBJ2-3; the D gene is possibly TRBD1 (5 bases). Germline values: CDR1 DFQATT, CDR2 SNEGSKA (reference sequence). CDR3 length: 14 amino acids. V gave up 6 bases and J gave up 0 bases, with 13 bases separating them. Written as DNA, the CDR3 is TGCAGTGCCAACCCTGGACACAGCACAGATACGCAGTATTTT. As protein: CSANPGHSTDTQYF.

This clonotype was recorded many times. The V call is TRBV14, the J call TRBJ1-2; D not certain. The germline V and J ends were trimmed by 4 bases and 7 bases, with 19 bases remaining between them. The length of the CDR3 is 15 residues. Germline CDR1 SGHDN, CDR2 FVKESK. The DNA for the CDR3 is TGTGCCAGCAGCCCCGTCTGGGTCGCGGCCTCTGGCTACACCTTC. The encoded protein is CASSPVWVAASGYTF.

The chain recombines TRBV6-2 or TRBV6-3 with TRBJ2-4; TRBD1 matches at 9 bases. CDR1 is MNHEY and CDR2 is SVGEGT in the germline V gene. With 6 bases clipped from V and 9 bases from J, the junction kept 6 bases outside the gene matches. The CDR3 has 13 amino acids. The CDR3 is CASRGQGPVIQYF. The CDR3 DNA sequence: TGTGCCAGCAGGGGACAGGGTCCGGTCATTCAGTACTTC.

This clonotype has a handful of counts. The rearrangement links TRBV29-1 to TRBJ2-3, with D perhaps matching TRBD2 (5 bases). V lost 7 bases, J lost 2 bases, and 13 bases lay in between. The length of the CDR3 is 13 residues. Germline V gene sequence: CDR1 SQVTM, CDR2 ANQGSEA. The CDR3 nucleotides read TGCAGCGCCCACGGGGTTTTCACAGATACGCAGTATTTT. As protein: CSAHGVFTDTQYF.

The chain employs TRBV5-1 and TRBJ2-2, with 8 bases identical to TRBD1. CDR3 length equals 14 residues. Trimming took 4 bases from V and 7 from J; bases not matched to a gene: 6. CDR1 and CDR2 from the germline V gene are SGHRS and YFSETQ. DNA for the CDR3: TGCGCCAGCAGCGACGGACAGGGCATCGGGGAGCTGTTTTTT. It translates to CASSDGQGIGELFF.

CDR3 sequence reads: CSASNRRSRLNYGYTF. CDR3 in DNA: TGCAGTGCTAGTAATCGTAGGAGCCGCCTCAACTATGGCTACACCTTC. The chain carries TRBV20-1 and TRBJ1-2; no firm D call. This CDR3 spans 16 amino acids. V lost 3 bases and J 2 bases, leaving 19 bases between the germline ends. Germline CDR1 DFQATT, CDR2 SNEGSKA (reference sequence).

There are a few counts of this clonotype. This sequence joins TRBV7-3 and TRBJ2-7; TRBD2 aligns across 7 bases. J lost 3 bases, V lost 1 base, and 6 bases had no gene match. Germline loops: CDR1 SGHTA, CDR2 FQGTGA. The CDR3 extends over 15 amino acids. The CDR3 DNA reads TGTGCCAGCAGCTTAAGTTGGGGCGGGAGCTACGAGCAGTACTTC. Translation: CASSLSWGGSYEQYF.

The rearrangement joins TRBV6-5 to TRBJ1-3; the D is unclear. The V gene's germline CDR1 is MNHEY and CDR2 SVGAGI. V was shortened by 7 bases and J by 0 bases, with 10 bases between the two germline ends. This CDR3 has 14 amino acids. Here the CDR3 DNA reads TGTGCCAGCAAACCGTCTTTCTCTGGAAACACCATATATTTT. It codes for CASKPSFSGNTIYF.